These 16 T cell receptor beta chains originate from one sample sequenced in a study of T cell responses to AZD1222 COVID-19 vaccine. TCRdb's copy holds only in-frame clones and misses some; the assay was immunoSEQ multiplex PCR. The sample carries 83,000 or so clones, more than 75% recorded once. The sequencing here drew on peripheral blood, taken on day 0 of MenACWY control vaccination. These receptors were obtained from an adult in good health.

The J gene is TRBJ1-5, the V gene TRBV2, with 7 bases aligning to TRBD1. This CDR3 spans 14 amino acids. Germline V gene sequence: CDR1 SNHLY, CDR2 FYNNEI. The trim removed 4 bases at V and 5 bases at J, leaving 5 bases unmatched. CDR3 sequence (DNA): TGTGCCAGCAGTGCGGGGACAGCTTATCAGCCCCAGCATTTT. Residues: CASSAGTAYQPQHF. Filled out from reference TRBV2 and TRBJ1-5, the complete variable domain reads EPEVTQTPSHQVTQMGQEVILRCVPISNHLYFYWYRQILGQKVEFLVSFYNNEISEKSEIFDDQFSVERPDGSNFTLKIRSTKLEDSAMYFCASSAGTAYQPQHFGDGTRLSIL.

This chain joins TRBV6-2 or TRBV6-3 and TRBJ2-3; D unclear. The V end lost 0 bases, the J end lost 2 bases, and 9 bases lay between the germline ends. This CDR3 spans 15 amino acids. Germline CDR1 and CDR2: MNHEY and SVGEGT. CDR3 DNA: TGTGCCAGCAGTTACTCGACGGAAGACACAGATACGCAGTATTTT. Its protein product is CASSYSTEDTDTQYF.

The chain uses TRBV19 and TRBJ1-3, with D uncertain. This CDR3 is built from 15 residues. From germline, CDR1 is LNHDA and CDR2 SQIVND (reference sequence). V dropped 3 bases and J dropped 0 bases, with 9 bases sitting between them. The CDR3 coding sequence is TGTGCCAGTAGTATGGGGAGGAGCTCTGGAAACACCATATATTTT. Translation gives CASSMGRSSGNTIYF.

This clone was seen a handful of times. The genes are TRBV6-5 and TRBJ1-2; TRBD1 matches at 11 bases. This CDR3 comprises 16 residues. The germline V gene encodes CDR1 MNHEY and CDR2 SVGAGI. The trim removed 2 bases at V and 5 bases at J, leaving 7 bases unmatched. CDR3 protein: CASSYLRTGGGYGYTF. Here the CDR3 DNA reads TGTGCCAGCAGTTACCTCCGGACAGGGGGCGGGTATGGCTACACCTTC.

In its sample, this clone was seen once. The rearrangement joins TRBV7-9 to TRBJ1-2; possibly TRBD1 for D (6 bases). The germline CDR1 and CDR2 sequences are SEHNR and FQNEAQ (reference sequence). The length of the CDR3 is 14 residues. Between the trimmed V and J ends, which lost 2 bases and 3 bases, there was a span of 10 bases. In nucleotides, the CDR3 is TGTGCCAGCAGCTTATTGAGGACAGACTATGGCTACACCTTC. Protein: CASSLLRTDYGYTF.

The chain combines TRBV28 with TRBJ1-6; a possible D gene is TRBD1 (6 bases). Germline CDR1 and CDR2: MDHEN and SYDVKM. The CDR3 is made up of 17 amino acids. V lost 2 bases to trimming and J lost 10 bases, with 21 bases between them. The CDR3 reads CASSLGGGRQEMSPLHF. The CDR3 nucleotides are TGTGCCAGCAGTTTAGGGGGGGGCCGACAGGAGATGTCACCCCTCCACTTT.

The V and J genes are TRBV7-2 and TRBJ1-5; D remains unclear. The CDR3 is 13 residues long. CDR1 is SGHTA and CDR2 is FQGNSA in the germline V gene. V lost 5 bases and J 5 bases, leaving 10 bases between the germline ends. CDR3 sequence (DNA): TGTGCCAGCAGCCCCACAGTGGATCAGCCCCAGCATTTT. Translated, it gives CASSPTVDQPQHF. Full variable domain (outside the CDR3, taken from reference TRBV7-2 and TRBJ1-5): GAGVSQSPSNKVTEKGKDVELRCDPISGHTALYWYRQSLGQGLEFLIYFQGNSAPDKSGLPSDRFSAERTGGSVSTLTIQRTQQEDSAVYLCASSPTVDQPQHFGDGTRLSIL.

The chain recombines TRBV4-1 with TRBJ2-5, with 10 bases lining up with TRBD2. V was pared by 0 bases and J by 1 base, with 8 bases of the junction left unmatched. Germline V CDR1 and CDR2: MGHRA, YSYEKL. This CDR3 has 18 amino acids. CDR3 nucleotide sequence: TGCGCCAGCAGCCAAGATAATAGGCTAGCGGGAGTCCAAGAGACCCAGTACTTC. As protein: CASSQDNRLAGVQETQYF.

The J gene is TRBJ2-5, the V gene TRBV7-9; TRBD2 aligns across 8 bases. J gave up 1 base and V 1 base, and 8 bases lay outside the gene matches. Germline lookup yields CDR1 SEHNR and CDR2 FQNEAQ (reference sequence). The CDR3 totals 17 residues. The CDR3, as DNA: TGTGCCAGCAGCTTAGATCGTGATAGCGGGACCCAAGAGACCCAGTACTTC. This translates into CASSLDRDSGTQETQYF.

The chain employs TRBV13 and TRBJ1-3; D is possibly TRBD1 (5 bases). The CDR3 is 16 amino acids. The V end was cut by 6 bases, the J end by 3 bases, with 18 bases between. Germline assignment: CDR1 PRHDT and CDR2 FYEKMQ (reference sequence). The CDR3 DNA is TGTGCCAGCAGTTTAACTCGGGGGATTCATGGAAACACCATATATTTT. Protein: CASSLTRGIHGNTIYF.

CDR3 DNA: TGTGCCAGCAGTTCCGGGACAGGATTCTACGAGCAGTACTTC. This translates into CASSSGTGFYEQYF. The gene calls are TRBV2 and TRBJ2-7; the match to TRBD1 covers 8 bases. V shed 5 bases, J shed 3 bases, and the junction held 6 bases outside the gene matches. CDR3 length: 14 residues. CDR1 is SNHLY and CDR2 is FYNNEI in the germline V gene.

The chain joins TRBV7-9 to TRBJ1-5, with TRBD1 identical over 9 bases. CDR1 is SEHNR and CDR2 is FQNEAQ in the germline V gene (reference sequence). Trimming removed 1 base from V and 2 bases from J; junction bases left unmatched: 3. The CDR3 runs 16 residues. The chain's CDR3 is CASSLGDRDRNQPQHF. The CDR3 bases are TGTGCCAGCAGCTTAGGGGACAGGGATCGCAATCAGCCCCAGCATTTT.

The J gene is TRBJ2-2, the V gene TRBV7-8; a possible D gene is TRBD2 (5 bases). Germline V gene lookup returns CDR1 SGHVS and CDR2 FQNEAQ. The germline V and J ends were trimmed by 0 bases and 0 bases, with 8 bases remaining between them. The CDR3 has 16 amino acids. The CDR3 bases are TGTGCCAGCAGCTTAGCGCGGACTCCGAACACCGGGGAGCTGTTTTTT. The encoded protein is CASSLARTPNTGELFF.

This rearrangement joins TRBV11-3 to TRBJ2-1, with D perhaps matching TRBD2 (6 bases). The germline V gene encodes CDR1 SGHNT and CDR2 YENEEA. The CDR3 contains 17 residues. The V end was cut by 0 bases, the J end by 0 bases, with 12 bases between. In DNA, the CDR3 is TGTGCCAGCAGCTTAGATGGGGGGTCGAGCTCCTACAATGAGCAGTTCTTC. It specifies CASSLDGGSSSYNEQFF.

The chain joins TRBV14 to TRBJ2-3, with 10 bases matching TRBD1. The J segment lost 6 bases and the V segment lost 5 bases, leaving 8 bases of the junction unmatched. This CDR3 is 15 amino acids long. Germline V gene data show CDR1 as SGHDN and CDR2 as FVKESK. DNA for the CDR3: TGTGCCAGCAGCAAAATGACAGGGGGCTGGGATACGCAGTATTTT. Protein sequence: CASSKMTGGWDTQYF.

This clone was seen a single time. The V call is TRBV6-6, the J call TRBJ2-7, with 9 bases lining up with TRBD2. CDR3 length: 15 amino acids. Germline V CDR1 and CDR2: MNHNY, SVGAGI (reference sequence). J gave up 2 bases and V 6 bases, and 8 bases lay outside the gene matches. The CDR3 region has the DNA TGTGCCAGCAGAGTCCTAGCGGGAAGGGCCTACGAGCAGTACTTC. This encodes CASRVLAGRAYEQYF.